These T cell receptor beta chains were read from a single sample in a study of T cells after posttransplantation cyclophosphamide. TCRdb's copy holds only in-frame clones and misses some; the assay was immunoSEQ multiplex PCR. Singletons are absent from the sample, which has tens of thousands of clones. Sequenced: PBMCs. These receptors were taken from a woman aged 25-40 years in good health and a related stem cell transplant donor. CDR3s include the opening cysteine and the closing phenylalanine or tryptophan. Each record gives: D gene, J gene, clone size, V gene, CDR3 DNA, CDR3 protein. D genes are given only for firm matches. The size field is filled for only some rows; it gives once, few, many or a size class.

D gene: TRBD1
J gene: TRBJ2-7
clone size: many
V gene: TRBV28
CDR3 DNA: TGTGCCAGCCTGGACAGGGGGCGCTACGAGCAGTACTTC
CDR3 protein: CASLDRGRYEQYF

D gene: TRBD1
J gene: TRBJ1-5
clone size: -
V gene: TRBV6-1
CDR3 DNA: TGTGCCAGCAGGGGACAGGGGGCTCGGATGGCGCCCCAGCATTTT
CDR3 protein: CASRGQGARMAPQHF

D gene: TRBD1
J gene: TRBJ1-1
clone size: few
V gene: TRBV5-1
CDR3 DNA: TGCGCCAGCAGCTTGCGTGGGACAGATCCCAAAAACACTGAAGCTTTCTTT
CDR3 protein: CASSLRGTDPKNTEAFF

D gene: TRBD1
J gene: TRBJ1-1
clone size: few
V gene: TRBV7-8
CDR3 DNA: TGTGCCAGCAGCTTAAGTTTCAGGGGGAGTGAAGCTTTCTTT
CDR3 protein: CASSLSFRGSEAFF

D gene: -
J gene: TRBJ2-1
clone size: many
V gene: TRBV7-2
CDR3 DNA: TGTGCCAGCAGCTTATTTGGCGGTGTTACCTACAATGAGCAGTTCTTC
CDR3 protein: CASSLFGGVTYNEQFF

D gene: -
J gene: TRBJ2-1
clone size: many
V gene: TRBV10-2
CDR3 DNA: TGCGCCAGCAGAGGGGGGGGCGACAATGAGCAGTTCTTC
CDR3 protein: CASRGGGDNEQFF

D gene: TRBD1
J gene: TRBJ1-5
clone size: many
V gene: TRBV6-6
CDR3 DNA: TGTGCCAGCAGGGGACAGACGTATAGCAATCAGCCCCAGCATTTT
CDR3 protein: CASRGQTYSNQPQHF

D gene: TRBD1
J gene: TRBJ1-6
clone size: few
V gene: TRBV4-2
CDR3 DNA: TGTGCCAGCAGCCCAAGACAGGGGGTAAATTCACCCCTCCACTTT
CDR3 protein: CASSPRQGVNSPLHF

D gene: TRBD2
J gene: TRBJ2-7
clone size: -
V gene: TRBV5-4
CDR3 DNA: TGTGCCAGCAGCTTGGGATCGGGGGGAGGCGAGCAGTACTTC
CDR3 protein: CASSLGSGGGEQYF

D gene: -
J gene: TRBJ1-1
clone size: many
V gene: TRBV4-1
CDR3 DNA: TGCGCCAGCAGCCAAGATCTCGGCGGCAGAGCCCGTGAAGCTTTCTTT
CDR3 protein: CASSQDLGGRAREAFF

D gene: -
J gene: TRBJ1-3
clone size: -
V gene: TRBV9
CDR3 DNA: TGTGCCAGCAGCGTAGCTCCCCGGCTAGAAAACACCATATATTTT
CDR3 protein: CASSVAPRLENTIYF

D gene: TRBD2
J gene: TRBJ2-3
clone size: many
V gene: TRBV7-9
CDR3 DNA: TGTGCCAGCAGCTTAGAGAGGCTAGCGGGGGTCAGAGATACGCAGTATTTT
CDR3 protein: CASSLERLAGVRDTQYF

D gene: -
J gene: TRBJ1-1
clone size: few
V gene: TRBV29-1
CDR3 DNA: TGCAGCTCGAGAGGAAGATTAGCTAACACTGAAGCTTTCTTT
CDR3 protein: CSSRGRLANTEAFF

D gene: TRBD1
J gene: TRBJ1-1
clone size: many
V gene: TRBV10-3
CDR3 DNA: TGTGCCATCAACCGGGACAGGGCGAACACTGAAGCTTTCTTT
CDR3 protein: CAINRDRANTEAFF

D gene: TRBD2
J gene: TRBJ2-5
clone size: few
V gene: TRBV10-1
CDR3 DNA: TGCGCCAGCAGTGAGTCGAGAGCGGGACAAGAGACCCAGTACTTC
CDR3 protein: CASSESRAGQETQYF

D gene: TRBD1
J gene: TRBJ1-1
clone size: many
V gene: TRBV27
CDR3 DNA: TGTGCCAGCAGGCGGACAGGGAACACTGAAGCTTTCTTT
CDR3 protein: CASRRTGNTEAFF

D gene: TRBD2
J gene: TRBJ2-3
clone size: -
V gene: TRBV5-1
CDR3 DNA: TGCGCCAGCAGCCGTCTAGCGGGGCACACAGATACGCAGTATTTT
CDR3 protein: CASSRLAGHTDTQYF

D gene: -
J gene: TRBJ1-3
clone size: many
V gene: TRBV10-3
CDR3 DNA: TGTGCCATCAGAGACGGGGGGGGAACGGGCTCTGGAAACACCATATATTTT
CDR3 protein: CAIRDGGGTGSGNTIYF

D gene: TRBD2
J gene: TRBJ2-1
clone size: many
V gene: TRBV9
CDR3 DNA: TGTGCCAGCAGCCCGGCGGGGGGGCACTACAATGAGCAGTTCTTC
CDR3 protein: CASSPAGGHYNEQFF

D gene: TRBD1
J gene: TRBJ1-2
clone size: many
V gene: TRBV7-9
CDR3 DNA: TGTGCCAGCAGCGGAACCGGGACAGGGGGTTTTATCGACTATGGCTACACCTTC
CDR3 protein: CASSGTGTGGFIDYGYTF

D gene: -
J gene: TRBJ1-3
clone size: many
V gene: TRBV30
CDR3 DNA: TGTGCCTGGAGTCTGGGCGGAGGGGATGGAAACACCATATATTTT
CDR3 protein: CAWSLGGGDGNTIYF

D gene: -
J gene: TRBJ1-4
clone size: many
V gene: TRBV12-3/TRBV12-4
CDR3 DNA: TGTGCCAGCAGTTTAATGGGCATCCTTAATGAAAAACTGTTTTTT
CDR3 protein: CASSLMGILNEKLFF